The clone carrying this T cell receptor beta chain was observed once. Assay used: immunoSEQ multiplex PCR; TCRdb lists only in-frame clones, some missing. The sample includes under 250,000 clones, approximately 82% seen only once; the top ten take just over 2.5%. This sample was included in a study of blood T cell repertoires in COVID-19. Study-level background: Acute-phase and convalescent COVID-19 samples originated in the United States, Italy and Spain.

The CDR3 consists of 10 residues. The ends lost 9 bases at V and 7 bases at J; junction bases unmatched: 2. Germline V gene data show CDR1 as MNHEY and CDR2 as SVGAGI. The sample taken for sequencing was peripheral blood. This sequence was found in a woman in her 70s with active or convalescent COVID-19. The chain couples TRBV6-5 to TRBJ2-5, with TRBD1 matching 7 bases. In DNA, the CDR3 is TGTGCCAGTTCAGGGGGGACCCAGTACTTC. Protein product: CASSGGTQYF.